This entry lists 10 T cell receptor beta chains sequenced from one sample in a study of cytomegalovirus exposure and HLA in healthy donors (dated by TCRdb to 2016 to 2017). Library creation used the immunoSEQ multiplex PCR assay. The multiplex PCR relied on a mix of 60 forward primers for TCR Vbeta segments and 13 reverse primers for TCR Jbeta segments. TCRdb provides this immuneACCESS table in a form limited to in-frame rearrangements. Some clones are lacking; in checked studies, under half of them reflect an unresolved V gene, and why the rest are absent is not known. Across this sample there are about 130,000 clones, with over 70% seen only once. The ten largest clones represent 0.95% to 1.5% of the sample. Material for sequencing was PBMCs. These receptors were collected from a female donor in good health and CMV-seronegative.

This chain connects TRBV2 to TRBJ1-2, with 7 bases identical to TRBD1. In germline, CDR1 is SNHLY, CDR2 FYNNEI. This CDR3 has 14 amino acids. With 6 bases clipped from V and 6 bases from J, the junction kept 10 bases outside the gene matches. In DNA form, the CDR3 reads TGTGCCAGCAGGGACAGGCGGAGTGTTCATGGCTACACCTTC. Translating it yields CASRDRRSVHGYTF.

The chain recombines TRBV20-1 with TRBJ1-2; D not resolved. Germline values: CDR1 DFQATT, CDR2 SNEGSKA (reference sequence). The CDR3 is 11 residues long. Between the trimmed V and J ends, which lost 6 bases and 4 bases, there was a span of 9 bases. The CDR3 region is CSAPDTYGYTF. The CDR3 nucleotides read TGCAGTGCGCCAGACACCTATGGCTACACCTTC.

This clone was found once. The chain links TRBV4-1 to TRBJ2-5, with TRBD1 as a possible D gene (6 bases). The J call may be in error: the DNA end matches TRBJ2-7 better. Germline V CDR1 and CDR2: MGHRA, YSYEKL. The CDR3 is 14 residues long. CDR3 DNA: TGCGCCAGCAGCCAAGAGCAGGGGCTAGACGAGCAGTACTTC. Protein sequence: CASSQEQGLDEQYF.

This clone was counted only a few times. The V call is TRBV5-3, the J call TRBJ1-4; possibly TRBD1 for D (5 bases). Being an ORF, TRBV5-3 has a function that is uncertain. V dropped 4 bases and J dropped 4 bases, with 11 bases sitting between them. The CDR3 is 14 amino acids. The CDR3 coding sequence is TGTGCCAGAAGCCCCAGGGAGGGTAATGAAAAACTGTTTTTT. It specifies CARSPREGNEKLFF.

This clone was seen just once. DNA of the CDR3: TGTGCCAGCAGCTTAGCCGGGACTAGGAACACCGGGGAGCTGTTTTTT. Translated: CASSLAGTRNTGELFF. The chain couples TRBV7-3 to TRBJ2-2; TRBD2 matches 8 bases. The CDR3 length is 16 residues. After removal of 2 bases from V and 1 base from J, the junction contained 3 bases not matched to a gene. Looked up from germline, CDR1 is SGHTA and CDR2 is FQGTGA.

The rearrangement uses TRBV23-1 and TRBJ1-1; 10 bases line up with TRBD1. TRBV23-1 is treated as an ORF (open reading frame) with a function not yet certain. Germline trimming cut 0 bases from V and 1 base from J; bases unmatched to any gene: 11. The CDR3 is 19 amino acids. For the CDR3, the DNA is TGCGCCAGCAGTCAATCTAGAGGGGGGGACAGGGGAAAGAACACTGAAGCTTTCTTT. Amino acids: CASSQSRGGDRGKNTEAFF.

V is TRBV4-2 and J is TRBJ1-2; 9 nucleotides match TRBD1. The CDR3 length is 14 residues. Per germline, CDR1 LGHNA and CDR2 YNFKEQ. V trimming: 2 bases; J trimming: 7 bases; junction bases outside the gene matches: 5. CDR3 in DNA: TGTGCCAGCAGCCAACACAGGGGGCAGACTGGCTACACCTTC. Amino acid sequence: CASSQHRGQTGYTF.

V usage is TRBV10-3 and J usage is TRBJ2-7; D unclear. CDR1 ENHRY and CDR2 SYGVKD come from the germline V gene. Between the trimmed V and J ends, which lost 2 bases and 4 bases, there was a span of 12 bases. CDR3 length equals 14 residues. CDR3 sequence: CAISEGSRGYEQYF. In DNA form, the CDR3 reads TGTGCCATCAGTGAGGGGTCGCGCGGTTACGAGCAGTACTTC.

The chain recombines TRBV27 with TRBJ2-7, with D unresolved. There are 13 residues in the CDR3. V lost 3 bases and J 4 bases, leaving 10 bases between the germline ends. The germline CDR1 and CDR2 sequences are MNHEY and SMNVEV (reference sequence). The CDR3 protein is CASSFGPHYEQYF. CDR3 nucleotide sequence: TGTGCCAGCAGTTTCGGTCCCCATTACGAGCAGTACTTC.

The J gene is TRBJ1-2, the V gene TRBV28, with 10 bases matching TRBD1. This CDR3 comprises 16 residues. Per germline, CDR1 MDHEN and CDR2 SYDVKM. Trimming took 1 base from V and 3 from J; bases not matched to a gene: 5. The DNA of the CDR3 is TGTGCCAGCAGTTTATTGGGACAGGGGAAATACTATGGCTACACCTTC. The encoded protein is CASSLLGQGKYYGYTF.